Shown below are 14 T cell receptor beta chains from a single sample sequenced in a study of blood T cells in healthy people across ages. A second PCR, run for roughly 7 to 12 cycles, used a sample-barcoded 5' primer plus a J-beta primer mix. TCRdb analysed the 5' RACE reads with MiXCR anew, one entry per CDR3 protein. The table shows under 850,000 distinct CDR3 sequences, with 35% to 40% occurring only once. Sample: blood. The origin of the receptors is a man aged 18 to 30 in good health.

This chain joins TRBV20-1 and TRBJ1-1; D is ambiguous. The CDR3 has 14 amino acids. V shed 5 bases and J shed 6 bases, with 19 bases lying between them. Germline CDR1 reads DFQATT; CDR2 reads SNEGSKA (reference sequence). CDR3 DNA: TGCAGTGCTCCCGAACAATATCCCACAGCTGAAGCTTTCTTT. Translation gives CSAPEQYPTAEAFF.

This clonotype has at least ten counts. The gene calls are TRBV20-1 and TRBJ2-6; D might be TRBD1 (6 bases). The V end was cut by 5 bases, the J end by 4 bases, with 12 bases between. CDR1 is DFQATT, CDR2 SNEGSKA, per germline (reference sequence). The CDR3 runs to 14 residues. The CDR3 protein is CSAPRGTGANVLTF. The CDR3 nucleotides are TGCAGTGCTCCCAGGGGTACCGGGGCCAACGTCCTGACTTTC.

This clonotype was counted at least ten times. The chain uses TRBV20-1 and TRBJ2-3; TRBD1 is a possible D gene (5 bases). Germline V lookup: CDR1 DFQATT, CDR2 SNEGSKA (reference sequence). The CDR3 contains 11 residues. V lost 5 bases, J lost 6 bases, and 9 bases lay in between. In DNA, the CDR3 is TGCAGTGCTGAAAACAGGGATACGCAGTATTTT. Translated: CSAENRDTQYF.

This chain joins TRBV2 and TRBJ1-4; D might be TRBD1 (6 bases). The V end lost 5 bases, the J end lost 5 bases, and 15 bases lay between the germline ends. The CDR3 is 15 residues long. Germline V CDR1 and CDR2: SNHLY, FYNNEI. The CDR3 DNA reads TGTGCCAGCAGTAACGAACAGGGACAAAATGAAAAACTGTTTTTT. Protein product: CASSNEQGQNEKLFF.

This clonotype has a count of ten or more. This rearrangement joins TRBV6-5 to TRBJ2-7, with D possibly being TRBD1 or TRBD2 (5 bases each). The CDR3 totals 15 residues. The V and J ends lost 4 bases and 4 bases respectively, with 17 bases between them. Germline-derived CDR1 and CDR2 are MNHEY and SVGAGI. CDR3 DNA sequence: TGTGCCAGCAGTTCCCCGAGTGGGGGACGGTACGAGCAGTACTTC. Protein sequence: CASSSPSGGRYEQYF.

The genes are TRBV20-1 and TRBJ1-1; the match to TRBD1 covers 8 bases. The ends lost 6 bases at V and 6 bases at J; junction bases unmatched: 9. The length of the CDR3 is 13 residues. Germline-derived CDR1 and CDR2 are DFQATT and SNEGSKA (reference sequence). In DNA form, the CDR3 reads TGCAGTGCCGTGGGACAGGTTGCTTCTGAAGCTTTCTTT. Encoded protein: CSAVGQVASEAFF.

This CDR3 reads CASSLGLGIANTGELFF. DNA of the CDR3: TGTGCCAGCAGCTTGGGGTTAGGAATTGCGAACACCGGGGAGCTGTTTTTT. The chain links TRBV5-5 to TRBJ2-2; the D is unclear. The CDR3 length is 17 residues. The V gene's germline CDR1 is SGHKS and CDR2 YYEKEE (reference sequence). The V end lost 0 bases, the J end lost 0 bases, and 12 bases lay between the germline ends.

This clonotype has a handful of counts. The gene calls are TRBV6-6 and TRBJ1-6, with TRBD1 identical over 9 bases. Trimming at V came to 3 bases and at J to 7 bases, leaving 4 bases not matched to a gene. The CDR3 has 15 residues. The germline CDR1 and CDR2 sequences are MNHNY and SVGAGI (reference sequence). The CDR3 sequence is CASSYTGQGNSPLHF. The DNA of the CDR3 is TGTGCCAGCAGTTATACCGGACAGGGGAATTCACCCCTCCACTTT.

V is TRBV20-1 and J is TRBJ1-1; 7 nucleotides line up with TRBD1. Looked up from germline, CDR1 is DFQATT and CDR2 is SNEGSKA (reference sequence). CDR3 length: 13 residues. Germline trimming cut 4 bases from V and 5 bases from J; bases unmatched to any gene: 7. The CDR3 protein is CSAIQGGWTEAFF. The DNA for the CDR3 is TGCAGTGCTATTCAGGGGGGGTGGACTGAAGCTTTCTTT.

The chain has TRBV20-1 and TRBJ1-4; a possible D gene is TRBD1 (5 bases). With 4 bases removed from V and 2 bases from J, the gap between germline ends came to 11 bases. Germline V gene lookup returns CDR1 DFQATT and CDR2 SNEGSKA (reference sequence). The CDR3 is 14 residues long. The DNA of the CDR3 is TGCAGTGCTAAGGGGATAGTTACTAATGAAAAACTGTTTTTT. This encodes CSAKGIVTNEKLFF.

This clonotype was seen many times. The V and J genes are TRBV24-1 and TRBJ1-2; D is undetermined. This CDR3 has 12 residues. CDR1 and CDR2 from the germline V gene are KGHDR and SFDVKD. V lost 4 bases and J 11 bases, leaving 13 bases between the germline ends. The CDR3 sequence: CATSDTRKAYTF. Here the CDR3 DNA reads TGTGCCACCAGTGACACCAGGAAGGCGTACACCTTC.

The CDR3 reads CASSASGTVNTEAFF. In DNA form, the CDR3 reads TGTGCCAGCAGCGCCTCGGGGACAGTTAACACTGAAGCTTTCTTT. This sequence joins TRBV7-2 and TRBJ1-1; 7 bases align to TRBD1. The germline gives CDR1 SGHTA, CDR2 FQGNSA. V gave up 5 bases and J gave up 2 bases; unmatched junction bases: 8. The CDR3 sequence is 15 residues long.

The rearrangement joins TRBV12-3 or TRBV12-4 to TRBJ2-3; TRBD1 or TRBD2 may be the D gene (5 bases each). This CDR3 comprises 15 residues. Trimming pared 6 bases from V and 2 bases from J, leaving 15 bases between. This CDR3 reads CASSLWGMPTDTQYF. CDR3 in DNA: TGTGCCAGCAGCCTATGGGGGATGCCCACAGATACGCAGTATTTT.

This clonotype was seen many times. The chain has TRBV7-2 and TRBJ2-4, with a weak D call TRBD2 (5 bases). The V gene lost 1 base and the J gene lost 7 bases, with 11 bases spanning the gap. The CDR3 is made up of 14 amino acids. The germline V gene encodes CDR1 SGHTA and CDR2 FQGNSA. The DNA of the CDR3 is TGTGCCAGCAGCTTAGTGGGCGGAGGCAACATTCAGTACTTC. Translated, it gives CASSLVGGGNIQYF.